These 5 T cell receptor beta chains share one sample of origin, sequenced in a study of blood T cell repertoires in COVID-19. Here immunoSEQ multiplex PCR was the method, and the copy in TCRdb shows in-frame clones only, minus some. The sample has over 70,000 clones, about 91% seen once; the top ten hold 2.3%. Sequenced sample: peripheral blood. These receptors originate from a human donor with active COVID-19. The donor label of this sample is uncertain.

The gene calls are TRBV5-1 and TRBJ1-2; 11 bases are shared with TRBD1. Trimming removed 3 bases from V and 4 bases from J; junction bases left unmatched: 5. Per the germline V gene, CDR1 is SGHRS and CDR2 is YFSETQ. This CDR3 is 15 amino acids long. CDR3 in DNA: TGCGCCAGCAGCTGGGACAGGGGGGTGTCCTATGGCTACACCTTC. Translating it yields CASSWDRGVSYGYTF.

The rearrangement links TRBV19 to TRBJ1-1, with D possibly being TRBD1 (5 bases). V lost 3 bases and J lost 7, with 15 bases in between. CDR1 LNHDA and CDR2 SQIVND come from the germline V gene (reference sequence). The CDR3 extends over 14 amino acids. In nucleotides, the CDR3 is TGTGCCAGTAGTATCGAGGCAGGGCGTAGTGAAGCTTTCTTT. This codes for CASSIEAGRSEAFF.

The J gene is TRBJ2-5, the V gene TRBV28; perhaps TRBD1 as D (6 bases). Per the germline V gene, CDR1 is MDHEN and CDR2 is SYDVKM. CDR3 length: 15 amino acids. V gave up 2 bases and J gave up 4 bases, with 14 bases separating them. The CDR3: CASSLPLGRGETQYF. The CDR3 DNA follows: TGTGCCAGCAGTTTACCCCTCGGCAGGGGAGAGACCCAGTACTTC.

This chain connects TRBV9 to TRBJ1-5, with 8 bases that match TRBD1. CDR1 and CDR2 (germline): SGDLS, YYNGEE. The V gene end was trimmed by 3 bases and the J gene end by 7 bases; junction bases not matched to a gene: 6. The CDR3 sequence is 14 residues long. In nucleotides, the CDR3 is TGTGCCAGCAGCGGCGCAGGGGGCAGGCAGCCCCAGCATTTT. Translated, it gives CASSGAGGRQPQHF.

The chain employs TRBV4-3 and TRBJ2-2; a possible D gene is TRBD1 (6 bases). The CDR3 sequence is 17 residues long. Trimming pared 0 bases from V and 1 base from J, leaving 12 bases between. Per the germline V gene, CDR1 is LGHNA and CDR2 is YSLEER. The CDR3 DNA is TGCGCCAGCAGCCAAGATTTCCCGGGACAGAACACCGGGGAGCTGTTTTTT. The encoded protein is CASSQDFPGQNTGELFF.